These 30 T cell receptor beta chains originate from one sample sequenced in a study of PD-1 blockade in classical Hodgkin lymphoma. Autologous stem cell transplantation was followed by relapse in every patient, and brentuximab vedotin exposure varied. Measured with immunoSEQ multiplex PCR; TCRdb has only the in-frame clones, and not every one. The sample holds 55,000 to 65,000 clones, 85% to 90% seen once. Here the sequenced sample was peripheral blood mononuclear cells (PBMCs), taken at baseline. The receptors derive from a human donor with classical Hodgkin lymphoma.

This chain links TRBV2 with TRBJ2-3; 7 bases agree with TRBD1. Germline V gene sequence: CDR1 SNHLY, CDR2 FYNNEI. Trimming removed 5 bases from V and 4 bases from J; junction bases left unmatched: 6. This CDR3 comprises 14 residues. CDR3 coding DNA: TGTGCCAGCAGTCAGACAGGGCCGGCAGATACGCAGTATTTT. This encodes CASSQTGPADTQYF.

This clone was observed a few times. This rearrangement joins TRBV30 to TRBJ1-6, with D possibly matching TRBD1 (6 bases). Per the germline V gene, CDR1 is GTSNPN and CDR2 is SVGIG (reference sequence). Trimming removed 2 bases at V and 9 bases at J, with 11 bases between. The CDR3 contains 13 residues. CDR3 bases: TGTGCCTGGAGTACAGGGACGAGTTCACCCCTCCACTTT. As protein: CAWSTGTSSPLHF. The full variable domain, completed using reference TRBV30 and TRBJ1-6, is SQTIHQWPATLVQPVGSPLSLECTVEGTSNPNLYWYRQAAGRGLQLLFYSVGIGQISSEVPQNLSASRPQDRQFILSSKKLLLSDSGFYLCAWSTGTSSPLHFGNGTRLTVT.

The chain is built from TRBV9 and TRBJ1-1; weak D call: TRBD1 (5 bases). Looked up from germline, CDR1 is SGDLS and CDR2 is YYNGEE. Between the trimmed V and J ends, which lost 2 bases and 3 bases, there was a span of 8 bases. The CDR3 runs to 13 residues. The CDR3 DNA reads TGTGCCAGCAGCGTGACAGTTTACACTGAAGCTTTCTTT. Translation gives CASSVTVYTEAFF. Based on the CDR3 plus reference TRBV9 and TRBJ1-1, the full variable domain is DSGVTQTPKHLITATGQRVTLRCSPRSGDLSVYWYQQSLDQGLQFLIQYYNGEERAKGNILERFSAQQFPDLHSELNLSSLELGDSALYFCASSVTVYTEAFFGQGTRLTVV.

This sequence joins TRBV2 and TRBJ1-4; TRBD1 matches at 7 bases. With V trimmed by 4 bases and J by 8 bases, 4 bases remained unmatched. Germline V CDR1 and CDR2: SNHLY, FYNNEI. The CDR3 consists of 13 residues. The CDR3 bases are TGTGCCAGCAGTGGACAGGGCGAAGAAAAACTGTTTTTT. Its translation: CASSGQGEEKLFF.

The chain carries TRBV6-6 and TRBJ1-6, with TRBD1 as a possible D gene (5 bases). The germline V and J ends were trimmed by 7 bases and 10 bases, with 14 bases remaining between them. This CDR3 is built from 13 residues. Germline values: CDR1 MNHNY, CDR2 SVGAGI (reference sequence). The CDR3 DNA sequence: TGTGCCAGCAATAGCGCTTCAGGGTCACCCCTCCACTTT. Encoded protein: CASNSASGSPLHF.

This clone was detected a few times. The CDR3 here is CASSVSSRGSEQYF. The DNA for the CDR3 is TGTGCCAGCAGCGTATCTTCTCGAGGGTCCGAGCAGTACTTC. The rearrangement joins TRBV9 to TRBJ2-7; a possible D gene is TRBD2 (5 bases). This CDR3 comprises 14 residues. CDR1 is SGDLS and CDR2 is YYNGEE in the germline V gene. Between the trimmed V and J ends, which lost 1 base and 6 bases, there was a span of 14 bases.

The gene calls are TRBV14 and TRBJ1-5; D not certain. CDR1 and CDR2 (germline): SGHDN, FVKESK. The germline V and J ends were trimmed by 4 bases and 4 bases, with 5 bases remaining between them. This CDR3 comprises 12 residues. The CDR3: CASSLLNQPQHF. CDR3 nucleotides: TGTGCCAGCAGCCTTTTAAATCAGCCCCAGCATTTT.

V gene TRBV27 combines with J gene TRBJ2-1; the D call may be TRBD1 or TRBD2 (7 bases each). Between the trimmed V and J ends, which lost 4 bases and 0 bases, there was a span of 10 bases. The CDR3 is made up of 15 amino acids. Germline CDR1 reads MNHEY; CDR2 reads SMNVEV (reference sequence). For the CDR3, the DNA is TGTGCCAGCAGTTGGGAGGGGGCCTCCTACAATGAGCAGTTCTTC. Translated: CASSWEGASYNEQFF.

CDR3 coding DNA: TGTGCCAGCAGTTTATCGTGGGGGCCGAATCAGCCCCAGCATTTT. Translation: CASSLSWGPNQPQHF. The gene calls are TRBV27 and TRBJ1-5, with a tentative D call TRBD1 (6 bases). The CDR3 covers 15 residues. Trimming removed 0 bases from V and 4 bases from J, with 10 bases in between. The V gene's germline CDR1 is MNHEY and CDR2 SMNVEV (reference sequence).

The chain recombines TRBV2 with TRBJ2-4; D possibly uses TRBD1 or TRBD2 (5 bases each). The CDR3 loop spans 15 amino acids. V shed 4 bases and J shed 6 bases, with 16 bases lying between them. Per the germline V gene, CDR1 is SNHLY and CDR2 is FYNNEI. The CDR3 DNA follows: TGTGCCAGCAGTGCGGGCAGCTCCGGGGCAAACATTCAGTACTTC. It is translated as CASSAGSSGANIQYF.

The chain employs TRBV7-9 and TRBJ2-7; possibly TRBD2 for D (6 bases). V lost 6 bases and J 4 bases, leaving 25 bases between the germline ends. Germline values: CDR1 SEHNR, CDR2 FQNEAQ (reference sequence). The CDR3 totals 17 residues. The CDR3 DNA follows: TGTGCCAGCAGTCCCCCCTCCGGGACTTATCTTCCTTACGAGCAGTACTTC. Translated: CASSPPSGTYLPYEQYF.

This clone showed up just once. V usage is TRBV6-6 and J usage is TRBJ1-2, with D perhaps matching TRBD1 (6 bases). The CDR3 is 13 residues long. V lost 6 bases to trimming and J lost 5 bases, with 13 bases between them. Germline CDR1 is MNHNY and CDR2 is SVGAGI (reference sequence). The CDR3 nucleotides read TGTGCCAGCAGATTAGGACAGCTTTATGGCTACACCTTC. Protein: CASRLGQLYGYTF.

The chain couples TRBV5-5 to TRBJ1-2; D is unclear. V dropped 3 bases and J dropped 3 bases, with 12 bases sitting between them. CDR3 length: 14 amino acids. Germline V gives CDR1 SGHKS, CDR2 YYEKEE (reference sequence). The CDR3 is CASSSNDWDYGYTF. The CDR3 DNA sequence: TGTGCCAGCAGCTCGAATGACTGGGACTATGGCTACACCTTC. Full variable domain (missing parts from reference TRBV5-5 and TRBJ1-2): DAGVTQSPTHLIKTRGQQVTLRCSPISGHKSVSWYQQVLGQGPQFIFQYYEKEERGRGNFPDRFSARQFPNYSSELNVNALLLGDSALYLCASSSNDWDYGYTFGSGTRLTVV.

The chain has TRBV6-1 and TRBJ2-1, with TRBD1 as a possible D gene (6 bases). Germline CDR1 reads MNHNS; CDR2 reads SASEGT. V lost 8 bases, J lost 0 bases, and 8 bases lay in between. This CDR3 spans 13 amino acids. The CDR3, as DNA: TGTGCCAGCCAGGGGTACTCCTACAATGAGCAGTTCTTC. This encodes CASQGYSYNEQFF.

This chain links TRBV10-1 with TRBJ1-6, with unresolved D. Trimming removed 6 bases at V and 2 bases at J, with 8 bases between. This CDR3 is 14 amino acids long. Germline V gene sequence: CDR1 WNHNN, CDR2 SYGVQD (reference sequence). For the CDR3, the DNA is TGCGCCAGCAGAAGAGCGGCCTATAATTCACCCCTCCACTTT. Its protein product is CASRRAAYNSPLHF.

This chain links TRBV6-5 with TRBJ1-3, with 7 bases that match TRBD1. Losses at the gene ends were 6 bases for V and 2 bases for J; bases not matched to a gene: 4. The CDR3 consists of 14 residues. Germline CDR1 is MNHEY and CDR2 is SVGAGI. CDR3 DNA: TGTGCCAGCAGGAGGCAGGGGGCTGGAAACACCATATATTTT. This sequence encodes CASRRQGAGNTIYF.

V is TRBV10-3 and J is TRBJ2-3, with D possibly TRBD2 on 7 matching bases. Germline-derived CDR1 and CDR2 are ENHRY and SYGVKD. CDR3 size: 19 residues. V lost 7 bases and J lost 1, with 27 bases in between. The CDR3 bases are TGTGCCATCAATGACCTAGCGGACAGAGGGGGAGTCGGCACAGATACGCAGTATTTT. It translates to CAINDLADRGGVGTDTQYF.

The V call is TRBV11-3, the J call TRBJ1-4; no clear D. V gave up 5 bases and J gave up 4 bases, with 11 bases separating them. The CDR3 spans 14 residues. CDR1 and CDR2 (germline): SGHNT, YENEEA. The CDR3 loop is CASSLRTINEKLFF. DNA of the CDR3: TGTGCCAGCAGCCTTAGGACGATTAATGAAAAACTGTTTTTT.

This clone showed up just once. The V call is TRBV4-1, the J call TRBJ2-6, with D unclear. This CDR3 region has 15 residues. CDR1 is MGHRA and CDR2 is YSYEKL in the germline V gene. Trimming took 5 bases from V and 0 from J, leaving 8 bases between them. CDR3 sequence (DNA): TGCGCCAGCAGCGTAACCAGCTCTGGGGCCAACGTCCTGACTTTC. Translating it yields CASSVTSSGANVLTF.

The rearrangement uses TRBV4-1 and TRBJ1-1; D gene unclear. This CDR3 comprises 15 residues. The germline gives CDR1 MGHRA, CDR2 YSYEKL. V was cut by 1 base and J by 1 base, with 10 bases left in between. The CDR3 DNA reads TGCGCCAGCAGCCAAGTGGGATGGACGAACACTGAAGCTTTCTTT. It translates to CASSQVGWTNTEAFF.

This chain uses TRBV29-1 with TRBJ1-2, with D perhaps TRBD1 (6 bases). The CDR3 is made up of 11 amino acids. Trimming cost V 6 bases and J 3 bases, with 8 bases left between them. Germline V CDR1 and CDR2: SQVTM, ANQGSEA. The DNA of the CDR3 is TGCAGCGTACAGGGTGACTATGGCTACACCTTC. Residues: CSVQGDYGYTF. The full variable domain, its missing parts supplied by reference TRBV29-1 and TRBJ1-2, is SAVISQKPSRDICQRGTSLTIQCQVDSQVTMMFWYRQQPGQSLTLIATANQGSEATYESGFVIDKFPISRPNLTFSTLTVSNMSPEDSSIYLCSVQGDYGYTFGSGTRLTVV.

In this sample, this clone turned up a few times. The CDR3: CASEGPNQPQHF. The CDR3 nucleotides are TGTGCCAGCGAGGGGCCCAATCAGCCCCAGCATTTT. The chain carries TRBV2 and TRBJ1-5; possible D gene TRBD1, 5 bases. The CDR3 is 12 residues long. With 8 bases removed from V and 3 bases from J, the gap between germline ends came to 8 bases. Germline V gene sequence: CDR1 SNHLY, CDR2 FYNNEI.

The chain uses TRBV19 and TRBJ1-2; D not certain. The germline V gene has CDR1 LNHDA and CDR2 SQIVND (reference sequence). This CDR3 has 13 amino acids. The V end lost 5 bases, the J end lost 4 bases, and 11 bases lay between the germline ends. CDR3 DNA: TGTGCCAGTAGTTTCCTGGAAGGCTATGGCTACACCTTC. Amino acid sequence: CASSFLEGYGYTF.

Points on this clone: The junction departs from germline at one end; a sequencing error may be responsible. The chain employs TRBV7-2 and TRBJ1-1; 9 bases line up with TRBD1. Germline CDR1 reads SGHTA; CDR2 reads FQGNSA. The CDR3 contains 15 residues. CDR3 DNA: TGTGCCAGCACCTTAACAGGGGGCCCCAACACTGAAGCTTTCTTT. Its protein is CASTLTGGPNTEAFF. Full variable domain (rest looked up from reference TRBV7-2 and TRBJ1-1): GAGVSQSPSNKVTEKGKDVELRCDPISGHTALYWYRQSLGQGLEFLIYFQGNSAPDKSGLPSDRFSAERTGGSVSTLTIQRTQQEDSAVYLCASTLTGGPNTEAFFGQGTRLTVV.

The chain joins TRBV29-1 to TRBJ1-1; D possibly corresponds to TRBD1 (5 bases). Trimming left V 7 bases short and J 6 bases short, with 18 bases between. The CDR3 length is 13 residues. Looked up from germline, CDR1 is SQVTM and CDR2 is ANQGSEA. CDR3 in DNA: TGCAGCGCCCGGGTGGGGGAGGCAGCTGAAGCTTTCTTT. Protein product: CSARVGEAAEAFF.

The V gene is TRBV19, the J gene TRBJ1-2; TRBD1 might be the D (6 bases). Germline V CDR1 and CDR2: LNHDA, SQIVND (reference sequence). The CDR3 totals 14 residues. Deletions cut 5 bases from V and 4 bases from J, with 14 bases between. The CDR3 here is CASSDGQKIYGYTF. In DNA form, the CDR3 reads TGTGCCAGTAGTGATGGACAGAAGATCTATGGCTACACCTTC.

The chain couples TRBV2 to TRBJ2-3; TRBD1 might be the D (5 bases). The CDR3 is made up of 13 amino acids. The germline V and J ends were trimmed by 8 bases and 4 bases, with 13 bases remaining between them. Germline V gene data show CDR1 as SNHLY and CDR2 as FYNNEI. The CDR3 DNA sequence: TGTGCCAGCTCTGAGCAGGGCCCAGATACGCAGTATTTT. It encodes CASSEQGPDTQYF.

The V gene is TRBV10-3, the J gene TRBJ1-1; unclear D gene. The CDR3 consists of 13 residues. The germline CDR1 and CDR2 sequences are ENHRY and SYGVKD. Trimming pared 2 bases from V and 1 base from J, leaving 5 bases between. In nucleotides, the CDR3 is TGTGCCATCAGTGAGCGACAGAACACTGAAGCTTTCTTT. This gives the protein CAISERQNTEAFF.

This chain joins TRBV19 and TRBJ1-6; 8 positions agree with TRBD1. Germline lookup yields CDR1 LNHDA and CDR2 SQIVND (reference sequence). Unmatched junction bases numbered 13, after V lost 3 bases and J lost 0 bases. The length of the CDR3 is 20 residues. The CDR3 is CASSISADRGLSSYNSPLHF. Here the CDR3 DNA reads TGTGCCAGTAGTATCTCCGCCGACAGGGGCCTAAGCTCCTATAATTCACCCCTCCACTTT.

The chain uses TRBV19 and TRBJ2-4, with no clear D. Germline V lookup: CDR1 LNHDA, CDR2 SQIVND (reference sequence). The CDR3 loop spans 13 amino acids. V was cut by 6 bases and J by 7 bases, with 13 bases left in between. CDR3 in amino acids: CASSPTPVNIQYF. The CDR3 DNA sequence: TGTGCCAGTAGCCCGACCCCGGTTAACATTCAGTACTTC.